This T cell receptor (beta chain) was captured in a study of cytotoxic CD8 clonotypes in ibrutinib-treated CLL. Profiling relied on immunoSEQ multiplex PCR, and the TCRdb table lists in-frame clones only, not all of them. The sample shows some 98,000 clones, around 73% of them seen only once. The germline V gene encodes CDR1 SNHLY and CDR2 FYNNEI. V dropped 6 bases and J dropped 13; count of bases not matched to a gene: 15. The CDR3 has 15 residues. Notes on this clone: Its antigen is as yet unknown.

Frozen PBMC stocks contributed approximately 1.9 micrograms of genomic DNA to the TCR beta libraries. Whole-study findings and limits: An increase in clonality occurred at ibrutinib response, followed by a return toward baseline at progression.

This chain links TRBV2 with TRBJ2-3, with 11 bases matching TRBD1. The source of this sequence is a human donor with chronic lymphocytic leukemia. The sequencing here drew on PBMCs, taken after 12 months of ibrutinib treatment. The CDR3 spells CASSPDRGRAGLEYF. CDR3 nucleotide sequence: TGTGCCAGCAGCCCGGACAGGGGGCGCGCGGGGTTAGAGTATTTT.